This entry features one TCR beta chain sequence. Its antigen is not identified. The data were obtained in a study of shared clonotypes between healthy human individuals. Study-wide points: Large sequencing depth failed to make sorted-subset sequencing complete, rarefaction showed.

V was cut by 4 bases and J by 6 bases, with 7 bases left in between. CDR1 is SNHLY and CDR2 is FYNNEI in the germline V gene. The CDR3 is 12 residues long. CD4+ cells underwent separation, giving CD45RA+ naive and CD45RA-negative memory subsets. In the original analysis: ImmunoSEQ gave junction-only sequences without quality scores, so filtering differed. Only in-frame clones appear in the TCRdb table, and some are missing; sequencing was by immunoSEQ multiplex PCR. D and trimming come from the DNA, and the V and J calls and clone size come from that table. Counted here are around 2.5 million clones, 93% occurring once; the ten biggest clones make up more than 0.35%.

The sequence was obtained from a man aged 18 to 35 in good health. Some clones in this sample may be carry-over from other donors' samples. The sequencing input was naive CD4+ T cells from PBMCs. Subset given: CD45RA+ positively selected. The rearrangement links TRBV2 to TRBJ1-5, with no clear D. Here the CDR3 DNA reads TGTGCCAGCAGTGTTCGTACTCAGCCCCAGCATTTT. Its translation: CASSVRTQPQHF. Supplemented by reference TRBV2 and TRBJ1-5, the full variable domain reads EPEVTQTPSHQVTQMGQEVILRCVPISNHLYFYWYRQILGQKVEFLVSFYNNEISEKSEIFDDQFSVERPDGSNFTLKIRSTKLEDSAMYFCASSVRTQPQHFGDGTRLSIL.